Listed below are T cell receptor beta chains from one sample, sequenced in a study of regulatory T cells in long-lasting Graves disease. TCRdb reprocessed the multiplex PCR reads with MiXCR, giving one entry per CDR3 protein. The profile shows some 350,000 distinct CDR3 sequences, about 16% of them singletons. These data were likewise used in another study, on T cells in Graves' hyperthyroidism and ophthalmopathy.

The material sequenced was peripheral blood mononuclear cells (PBMCs), taken at new diagnosis, from a patient treated with antithyroid drugs. The receptors stem from a woman between 18 and 29 years old with Graves disease. The conserved cysteine and the conserved F or W are not part of the CDR3 here. Some rows have no size entry. The others give once, few or many, or a class for an expanded clone.

CDR3aa: ASSALTGAITDTQY; abundance: few; j_gene: TRBJ2-3; v_gene: TRBV6-1
CDR3aa: ASTATGGTWNEQF; abundance: once; j_gene: TRBJ2-1; v_gene: TRBV27
CDR3aa: ASRDLGTSGYNEQF; abundance: many; j_gene: TRBJ2-1; v_gene: TRBV12-3/TRBV12-4
CDR3aa: ATTPGASSSYNEQF; abundance: NA; j_gene: TRBJ2-1; v_gene: TRBV15
CDR3aa: ASSPPNQETQY; abundance: many; j_gene: TRBJ2-5; v_gene: TRBV18
CDR3aa: ASSLVGGDTDTQY; abundance: many; j_gene: TRBJ2-3; v_gene: TRBV7-6
CDR3aa: ASIIAGRTGELF; abundance: many; j_gene: TRBJ2-2; v_gene: TRBV2
CDR3aa: ASSYNRAGNEQF; abundance: NA; j_gene: TRBJ2-1; v_gene: TRBV6-2/TRBV6-3
CDR3aa: ASSEGGAWRTDTQY; abundance: many; j_gene: TRBJ2-3; v_gene: TRBV6-2/TRBV6-3
CDR3aa: ASRLSAPTIRQQATNEKLF; abundance: many; j_gene: TRBJ1-4; v_gene: TRBV7-8
CDR3aa: SVELAQETQY; abundance: once; j_gene: TRBJ2-5; v_gene: TRBV29-1
CDR3aa: ASSALQGSTEAF; abundance: many; j_gene: TRBJ1-1; v_gene: TRBV10-1
CDR3aa: AISDTATPLH; abundance: many; j_gene: TRBJ1-6; v_gene: TRBV10-3
CDR3aa: ASSQAGSYDQY; abundance: NA; j_gene: TRBJ2-7; v_gene: TRBV14
CDR3aa: ASSSGPPGTSTKLF; abundance: NA; j_gene: TRBJ1-4; v_gene: TRBV2
CDR3aa: SAPRGGRIAKNIQY; abundance: many; j_gene: TRBJ2-4; v_gene: TRBV20-1
CDR3aa: ASSLKLQDYTVKYNEQF; abundance: many; j_gene: TRBJ2-1; v_gene: TRBV5-1
CDR3aa: SAGVAGSTDTQY; abundance: many; j_gene: TRBJ2-3; v_gene: TRBV20-1
CDR3aa: ASREVWTGDNEQF; abundance: NA; j_gene: TRBJ2-1; v_gene: TRBV3-1